This T cell receptor (beta chain) derives from a study of response to subunit inactivated influenza vaccine. From the RT-PCR reads, TCRdb called clonotypes with MiXCR, one entry per CDR3 protein. This table holds 500,000 to 550,000 distinct CDR3 sequences, about 8% found once. The CDR3 has 15 amino acids. Germline V gives CDR1 MNHNS, CDR2 SASEGT. The junction had 9 bases not matched to a gene; V was cut back by 6 bases and J by 7 bases. This sequence originates from a man aged 45 to 75 who received an inactivated influenza vaccine. The sequencing used PBMCs from blood, collected around 25 months after vaccination. V gene TRBV6-1 combines with J gene TRBJ1-4, with 9 bases fitting TRBD1. CDR3 region: CASRHQGQGGEKLFF. In DNA, the CDR3 is TGTGCCAGCAGACACCAGGGACAGGGTGGTGAAAAACTGTTTTTT.